This TCR beta chain is from a study of lymphopenia after photon versus proton radiotherapy (dated by TCRdb to 2018 to 2020). Notes on the research overall: The immunological effects of photon versus proton radiation therapy were compared in patients with gastrointestinal tumors who developed high-grade lymphopenia. A cohort of some 22 patients with gastrointestinal tumors who received either photon or proton therapy and subsequently developed lymphopenia was included. The goal of the study was to describe how the two radiation modalities differ in their effects on the immune system. Here is what the overall study found, with its caveats: Across the cohort, an inverse correlation was found between a larger post-nadir drop in TCR diversity and overall survival time among patients who died. After the lymphocyte count nadir, oligoclonal expansion, especially of CD8+ Temra cells, was observed in photon-treated repertoires, and the drop in diversity was driven by this expansion. The survival association was assessed only in patients who died, and the authors presented better survival with proton therapy as a possibility rather than a demonstrated result. Proton-treated patients stayed relatively stable during treatment, while photon-treated patients lost naive T cells and TCR diversity and gained effector/memory populations.

Library prep was done by the immunoSEQ multiplex PCR assay. T cell repertoires were profiled by deep sequencing of rearranged TCR beta loci, alongside multiparametric flow cytometry. The clones in this table, taken by TCRdb from immuneACCESS, are in-frame only. Not every clone is retained; where verified, under half of the shortfall comes from an unresolved V gene, and the cause of the rest is unknown. This sample holds around 25,000 clones; around 85% were observed only once. Around a sixth of the sample is in the top ten clones. Including cysteine and phenylalanine, the CDR3 has 15 amino acids. Only the CDR3 portion is preserved as DNA: 45 bases, with reading frame beginning at the first base. After removal of 0 bases from V and 10 bases from J, the junction retains 6 bases not matched to a gene. The germline V gene supplies CDR1 LGHNA and CDR2 YSLEER. A word on this clone: This receptor's antigen is unknown. Base qualities are not recorded, but no much larger clone differs from it by a single base.

The TCR was taken from a man in his fifties or sixties with pancreatic cancer. In this chain, TRBV4-3 is recombined with TRBJ1-3, and 10 bases in between align with TRBD1. The material was peripheral blood, obtained from a patient treated with photon-based radiotherapy. CDR3 reads: CASSQDPGQGKTIYF. DNA sequence: TGCGCCAGCAGCCAAGACCCGGGACAGGGGAAAACCATATATTTT.